This TCR beta chain was observed in a study of blood T cells in healthy people across ages. Every donor gave approximately 10 milliliters of peripheral blood. Unmatched junction bases numbered 7, after V lost 4 bases and J lost 3 bases. CDR3 size: 17 residues. Per germline, CDR1 MDHEN and CDR2 SYDVKM. In its sample, this clonotype was seen a few times. Using a J-beta primer mix together with a sample-barcoded 5' primer, a second PCR was run for roughly 6 to 11 cycles. Each TCR beta cDNA got a 12-nucleotide random molecular identifier. TCRdb passed the 5' RACE reads through MiXCR, listing each CDR3 protein once. The sample consists of some 760,000 distinct CDR3 sequences, roughly 25% of them appearing once. The same data also contributed to another study, on T cells of mothers and their children. That report adds: Mother-child pairs who were related displayed a slightly higher overlap than unrelated pairs, a difference that was non-significant. Persistent microchimeric T cell clones were not found at ~100 per million sensitivity.

The clonotype was recovered from a boy between 5 and 17 years old in good health. Sequencing was done on a sample of blood. The chain uses TRBV28 and TRBJ2-7; 15 bases line up with TRBD2. CDR3 coding DNA: TGTGCCAGCAGTTCTTCCGGGACTAGCGGGAGGAACTACGAGCAGTACTTC. Residues: CASSSSGTSGRNYEQYF.